This T cell receptor (beta chain) was captured in a study of shared clonotypes between healthy human individuals. Regarding the study as a whole: Sampling was confined to blood; repertoires within tissues likely differ. Shared across a few donors were 5% to 6% of the naive CD4 clonotypes.

The authors ran the assay at deep level. Source study methods: Filtering differed since immunoSEQ provided only junctions, with no quality scores. Sequencing used immunoSEQ multiplex PCR; TCRdb keeps in-frame clones, though not all of them. V and J calls and clone size are given by that table; D and trimming were obtained from the DNA. This sample yields approximately 2.3 million clones, of which more than 85% are seen a single time; about 0.39% belongs to the top ten. Germline values: CDR1 SGHNT, CDR2 YYREEE (reference sequence). This CDR3 is built from 19 residues. Losses at the gene ends were 4 bases for V and 3 bases for J; bases not matched to a gene: 22. About this clone itself: The target antigen is unknown.

The source is a man aged 18 to 30 in good health. Some clones in this sample may be carry-over from other donors' samples. This sequence joins TRBV5-4 and TRBJ2-7; TRBD1 matches 7 bases. The sample taken for sequencing was naive CD4+ T cells from PBMCs. As for subset: CD45RA+ positively selected. The CDR3 DNA sequence: TGTGCCAGCAGCGCCCCTCCCGGGACAGAGACACGAGAATACTACGAGCAGTACTTC. It yields the protein CASSAPPGTETREYYEQYF.